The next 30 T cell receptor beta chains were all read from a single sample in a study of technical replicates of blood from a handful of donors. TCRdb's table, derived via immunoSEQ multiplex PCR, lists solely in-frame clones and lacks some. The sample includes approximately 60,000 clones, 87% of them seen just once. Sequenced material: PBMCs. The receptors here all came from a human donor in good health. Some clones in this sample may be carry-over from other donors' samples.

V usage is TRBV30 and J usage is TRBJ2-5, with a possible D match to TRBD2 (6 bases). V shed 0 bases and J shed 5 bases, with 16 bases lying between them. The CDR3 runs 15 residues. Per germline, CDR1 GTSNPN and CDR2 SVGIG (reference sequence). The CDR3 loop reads CAWSVLGGVGETQYF. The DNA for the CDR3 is TGTGCCTGGAGTGTACTAGGAGGGGTGGGGGAGACCCAGTACTTC. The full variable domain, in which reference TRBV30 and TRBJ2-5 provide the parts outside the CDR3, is SQTIHQWPATLVQPVGSPLSLECTVEGTSNPNLYWYRQAAGRGLQLLFYSVGIGQISSEVPQNLSASRPQDRQFILSSKKLLLSDSGFYLCAWSVLGGVGETQYFGPGTRLLVL.

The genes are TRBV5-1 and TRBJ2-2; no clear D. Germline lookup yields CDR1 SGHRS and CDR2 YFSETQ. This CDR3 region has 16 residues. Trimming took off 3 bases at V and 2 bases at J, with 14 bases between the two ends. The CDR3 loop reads CASSSKSYSNTGELFF. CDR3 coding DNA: TGCGCCAGCAGCTCCAAATCCTACAGTAACACCGGGGAGCTGTTTTTT.

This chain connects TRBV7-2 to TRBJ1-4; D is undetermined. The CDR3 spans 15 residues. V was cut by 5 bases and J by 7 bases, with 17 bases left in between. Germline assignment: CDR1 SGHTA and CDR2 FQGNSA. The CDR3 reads CASSVRRGIGEKLFF. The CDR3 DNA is TGTGCCAGCAGCGTTAGGCGGGGAATTGGTGAAAAACTGTTTTTT.

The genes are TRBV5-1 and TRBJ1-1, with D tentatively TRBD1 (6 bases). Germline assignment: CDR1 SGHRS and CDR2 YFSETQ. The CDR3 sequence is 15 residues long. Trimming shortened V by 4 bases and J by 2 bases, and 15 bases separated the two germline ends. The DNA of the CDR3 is TGCGCCAGCAGCCGAACCGGGACAACCAACACTGAAGCTTTCTTT. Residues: CASSRTGTTNTEAFF.

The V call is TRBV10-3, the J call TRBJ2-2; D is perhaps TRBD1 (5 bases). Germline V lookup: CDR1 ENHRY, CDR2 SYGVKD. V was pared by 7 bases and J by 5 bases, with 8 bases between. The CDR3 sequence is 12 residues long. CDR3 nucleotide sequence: TGTGCCATCACTCAGGGAACCGGGGAGCTGTTTTTT. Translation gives CAITQGTGELFF.

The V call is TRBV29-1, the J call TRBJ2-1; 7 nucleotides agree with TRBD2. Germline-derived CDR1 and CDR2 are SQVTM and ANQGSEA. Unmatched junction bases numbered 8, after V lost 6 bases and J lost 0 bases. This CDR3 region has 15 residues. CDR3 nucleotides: TGCAGCGTCGTACTAGCGTCGAGCTCCTACAATGAGCAGTTCTTC. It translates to CSVVLASSSYNEQFF.

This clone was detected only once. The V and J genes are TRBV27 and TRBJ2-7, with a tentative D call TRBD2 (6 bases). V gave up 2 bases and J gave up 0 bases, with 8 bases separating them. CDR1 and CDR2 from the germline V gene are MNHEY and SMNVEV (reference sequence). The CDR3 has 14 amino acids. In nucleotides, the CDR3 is TGTGCCAGCAGTTTAGGAGGGAGCTCCTACGAGCAGTACTTC. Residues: CASSLGGSSYEQYF.

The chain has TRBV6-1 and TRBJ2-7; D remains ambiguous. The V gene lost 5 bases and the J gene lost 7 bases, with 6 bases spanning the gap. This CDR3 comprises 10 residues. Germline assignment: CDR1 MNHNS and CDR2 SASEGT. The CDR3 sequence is CASSWAEQYF. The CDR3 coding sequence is TGTGCCAGCAGTTGGGCGGAGCAGTACTTC.

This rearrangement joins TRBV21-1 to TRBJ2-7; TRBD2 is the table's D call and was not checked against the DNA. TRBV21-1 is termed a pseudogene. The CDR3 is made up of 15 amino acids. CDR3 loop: CASSKGLAPFYEQYF. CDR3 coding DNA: TGTGCCAGCAGCAAAGGGCTAGCTCCCTTCTACGAGCAGTACTTC.

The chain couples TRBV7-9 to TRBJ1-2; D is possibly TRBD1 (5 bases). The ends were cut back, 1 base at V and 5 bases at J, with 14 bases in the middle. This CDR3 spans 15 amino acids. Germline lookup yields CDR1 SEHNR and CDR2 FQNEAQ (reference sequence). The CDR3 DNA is TGTGCCAGCAGCTTAGAGGTCGGGGCGGGGTATGGCTACACCTTC. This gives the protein CASSLEVGAGYGYTF.

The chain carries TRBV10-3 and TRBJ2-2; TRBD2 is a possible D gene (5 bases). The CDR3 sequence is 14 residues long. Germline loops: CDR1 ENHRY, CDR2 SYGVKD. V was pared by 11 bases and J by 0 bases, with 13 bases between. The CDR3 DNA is TGTGCCGGAGGAGTGGCAACGAACACCGGGGAGCTGTTTTTT. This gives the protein CAGGVATNTGELFF.

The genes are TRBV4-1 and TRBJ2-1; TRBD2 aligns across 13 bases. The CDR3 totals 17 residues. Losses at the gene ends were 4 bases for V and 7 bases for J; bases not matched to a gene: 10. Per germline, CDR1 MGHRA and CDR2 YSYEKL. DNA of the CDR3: TGCGCCAGCAGCCGGAGTGGACTAGCGGGAGTTTTGAATGAGCAGTTCTTC. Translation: CASSRSGLAGVLNEQFF.

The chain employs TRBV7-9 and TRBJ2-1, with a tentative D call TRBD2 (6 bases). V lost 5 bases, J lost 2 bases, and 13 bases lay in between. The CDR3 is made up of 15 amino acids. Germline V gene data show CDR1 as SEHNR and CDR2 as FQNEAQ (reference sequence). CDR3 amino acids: CASSPGLRAYNEQFF. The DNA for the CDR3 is TGTGCCAGCAGCCCGGGACTCCGGGCCTACAATGAGCAGTTCTTC.

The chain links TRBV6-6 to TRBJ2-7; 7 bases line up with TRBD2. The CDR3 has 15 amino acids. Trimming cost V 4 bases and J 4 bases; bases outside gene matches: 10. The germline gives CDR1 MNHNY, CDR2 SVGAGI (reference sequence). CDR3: CASSSSASGAYEQYF. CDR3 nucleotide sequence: TGTGCCAGCAGTTCCTCGGCTAGCGGAGCTTACGAGCAGTACTTC.

The CDR3 DNA follows: TGCGCCAGCAGCCAAAGACCGGGATCGGAAGCTTTCTTT. Translated, it gives CASSQRPGSEAFF. The rearrangement uses TRBV4-1 and TRBJ1-1, with D uncertain. V was pared by 2 bases and J by 8 bases, with 12 bases between. Germline values: CDR1 MGHRA, CDR2 YSYEKL. This CDR3 comprises 13 residues.

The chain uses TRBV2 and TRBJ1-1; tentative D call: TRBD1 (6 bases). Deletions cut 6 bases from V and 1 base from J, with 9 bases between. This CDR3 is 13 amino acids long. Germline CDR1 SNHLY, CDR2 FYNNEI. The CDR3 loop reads CASSWGQNTEAFF. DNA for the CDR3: TGTGCCAGCAGCTGGGGACAGAACACTGAAGCTTTCTTT.

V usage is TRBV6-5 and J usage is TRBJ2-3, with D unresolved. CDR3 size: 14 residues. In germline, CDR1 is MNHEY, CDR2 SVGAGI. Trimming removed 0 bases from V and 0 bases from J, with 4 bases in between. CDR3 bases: TGTGCCAGCAGTTACTCGACTAGCACAGATACGCAGTATTTT. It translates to CASSYSTSTDTQYF.

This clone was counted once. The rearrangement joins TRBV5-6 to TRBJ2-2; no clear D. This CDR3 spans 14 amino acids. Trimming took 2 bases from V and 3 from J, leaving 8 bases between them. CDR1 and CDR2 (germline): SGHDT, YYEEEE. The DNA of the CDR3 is TGTGCCAGCAGCTTTGGCCGGGACACCGGGGAGCTGTTTTTT. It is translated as CASSFGRDTGELFF.

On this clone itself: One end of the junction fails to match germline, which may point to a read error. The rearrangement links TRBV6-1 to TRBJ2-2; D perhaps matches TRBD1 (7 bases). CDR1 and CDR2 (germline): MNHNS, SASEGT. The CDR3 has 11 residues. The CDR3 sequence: CASREGRGDVF. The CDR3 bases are TGTGCCAGCAGAGAGGGCAGGGGGGATGTTTTT.

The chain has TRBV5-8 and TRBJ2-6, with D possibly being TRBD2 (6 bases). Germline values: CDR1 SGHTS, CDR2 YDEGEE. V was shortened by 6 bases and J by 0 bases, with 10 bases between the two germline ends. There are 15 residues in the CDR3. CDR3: CASTRGSSGANVLTF. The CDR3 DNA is TGTGCCAGCACCCGGGGGAGCTCTGGGGCCAACGTCCTGACTTTC.

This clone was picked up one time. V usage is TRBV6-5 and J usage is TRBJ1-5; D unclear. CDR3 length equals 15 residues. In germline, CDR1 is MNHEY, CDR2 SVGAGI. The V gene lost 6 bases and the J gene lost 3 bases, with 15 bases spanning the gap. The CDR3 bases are TGTGCCAGCAGCCCGACGACCGGAGTCAATCAGCCCCAGCATTTT. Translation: CASSPTTGVNQPQHF.

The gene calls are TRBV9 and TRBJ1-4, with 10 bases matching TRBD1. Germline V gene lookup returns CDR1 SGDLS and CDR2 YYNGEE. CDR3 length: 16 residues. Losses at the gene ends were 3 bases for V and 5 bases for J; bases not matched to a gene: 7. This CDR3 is CASSARQGAQNEKLFF. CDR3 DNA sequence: TGTGCCAGCAGCGCGAGACAGGGGGCGCAAAATGAAAAACTGTTTTTT.

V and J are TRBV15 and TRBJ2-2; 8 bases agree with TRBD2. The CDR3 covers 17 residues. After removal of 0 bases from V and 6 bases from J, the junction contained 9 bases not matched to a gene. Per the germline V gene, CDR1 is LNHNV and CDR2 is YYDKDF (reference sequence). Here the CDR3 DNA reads TGTGCCACCAGCAGAGATAGTACGGGAGGGAAGGCCGGGGAGCTGTTTTTT. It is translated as CATSRDSTGGKAGELFF. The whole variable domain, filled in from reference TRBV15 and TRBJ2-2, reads DAMVIQNPRYQVTQFGKPVTLSCSQTLNHNVMYWYQQKSSQAPKLLFHYYDKDFNNEADTPDNFQSRRPNTSFCFLDIRSPGLGDTAMYLCATSRDSTGGKAGELFFGEGSRLTVL.

The CDR3 region is CAISGGQRGLTSTDTQYF. The CDR3 DNA reads as TGTGCCATCAGTGGGGGCCAGCGGGGGCTCACTAGCACAGATACGCAGTATTTT. V usage is TRBV10-3 and J usage is TRBJ2-3; TRBD2 matches 8 bases. The CDR3 is made up of 18 amino acids. Germline loops: CDR1 ENHRY, CDR2 SYGVKD. The J segment lost 0 bases and the V segment lost 4 bases, leaving 12 bases of the junction unmatched.

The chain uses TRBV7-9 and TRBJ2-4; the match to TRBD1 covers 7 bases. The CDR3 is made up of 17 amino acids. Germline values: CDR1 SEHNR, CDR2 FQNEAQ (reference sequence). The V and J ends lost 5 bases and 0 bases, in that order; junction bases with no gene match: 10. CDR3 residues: CASSLRDSALAKNIQYF. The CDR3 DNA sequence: TGTGCCAGCAGCCTCCGGGACAGTGCCTTAGCCAAAAACATTCAGTACTTC.

CDR3 protein: CATSGPSTDTQYF. CDR3 in DNA: TGTGCCACCAGCGGCCCTAGCACAGATACGCAGTATTTT. The chain combines TRBV15 with TRBJ2-3; no firm D call. From germline, CDR1 is LNHNV and CDR2 YYDKDF (reference sequence). The germline V and J ends were trimmed by 5 bases and 0 bases, with 6 bases remaining between them. The CDR3 spans 13 residues.

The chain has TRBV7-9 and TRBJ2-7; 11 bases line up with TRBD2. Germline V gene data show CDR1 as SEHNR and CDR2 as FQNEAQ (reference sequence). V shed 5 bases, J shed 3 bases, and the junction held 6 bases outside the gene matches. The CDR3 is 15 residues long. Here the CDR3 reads CASSQGLADRYEQYF. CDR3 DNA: TGTGCCAGCAGCCAGGGACTAGCGGACCGCTACGAGCAGTACTTC.

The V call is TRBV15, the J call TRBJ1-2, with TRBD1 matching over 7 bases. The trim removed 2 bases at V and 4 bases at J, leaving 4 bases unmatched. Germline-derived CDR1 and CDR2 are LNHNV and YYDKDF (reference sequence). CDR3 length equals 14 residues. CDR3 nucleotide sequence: TGTGCCACCAGCAGAACTCAGGGGGGCTATGGCTACACCTTC. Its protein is CATSRTQGGYGYTF.

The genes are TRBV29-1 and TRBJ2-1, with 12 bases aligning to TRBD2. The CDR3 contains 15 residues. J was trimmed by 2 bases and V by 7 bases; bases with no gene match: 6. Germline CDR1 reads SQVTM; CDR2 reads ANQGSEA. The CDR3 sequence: CSGGGLAGPYNEQFF. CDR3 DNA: TGCAGCGGGGGGGGACTAGCGGGTCCCTACAATGAGCAGTTCTTC.

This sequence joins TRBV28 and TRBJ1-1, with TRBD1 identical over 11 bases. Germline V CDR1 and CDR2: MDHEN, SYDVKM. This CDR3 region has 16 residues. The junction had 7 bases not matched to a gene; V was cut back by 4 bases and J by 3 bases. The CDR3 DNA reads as TGTGCCAGCAGTTCCCCCGGGACAGGGGGACACACTGAAGCTTTCTTT. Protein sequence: CASSSPGTGGHTEAFF.